This T cell receptor beta chain was obtained from a study of radiation and T cells in renal cell carcinoma. Findings and caveats of the study: Pretreatment tumor biopsies were lacking, so baseline clonotypes are unknown. In blood, top tumor clones expanded by 2 weeks, shrinking by 4.

Details on this clone: The antigen is unknown.

The table came from immunoSEQ multiplex PCR; TCRdb's copy has only in-frame clones and leaves some out. The sample shows tens of thousands of clones, roughly 72% of them seen only once. Specified time point: blood 2 weeks post-SBRT. Treatment reported: 15 Gy SBRT to primary tumor, nephrectomy 4 weeks later. After SBRT, blood was collected at 2 and 4 weeks, plus baseline. Clear cell pathology was present in this patient's renal cell carcinoma. The length of the CDR3 is 16 residues. Germline values: CDR1 MNHEY, CDR2 SMNVEV (reference sequence). The germline V and J ends were trimmed by 5 bases and 1 base, with 17 bases remaining between them.

The chain recombines TRBV27 with TRBJ1-1; TRBD1 is a possible D gene (6 bases). The clonotype comes from a man aged 60 to 69 with renal cell carcinoma. The material was blood, obtained from a patient whose treatment included radiotherapy and nephrectomy. CDR3 nucleotide sequence: TGTGCCAGCAGTCCGAGCTTTCGGACAGAGAACACTGAAGCTTTCTTT. It codes for CASSPSFRTENTEAFF.